This passage covers 17 T cell receptor beta chains from one sample sequenced in a study of immune characterization of retroperitoneal liposarcoma. TCRdb used MiXCR to reprocess the PCR reads, holding one entry per CDR3 protein. The profile shows several thousand distinct CDR3 sequences, roughly 30% of them singletons. The material sequenced was blood. These receptors all stem from a male donor with retroperitoneal liposarcoma.

In its sample, this clonotype was seen a few times. The chain is built from TRBV6-5 and TRBJ1-1, with 7 bases fitting TRBD1. The J segment lost 3 bases and the V segment lost 2 bases, leaving 6 bases of the junction unmatched. The CDR3 is made up of 15 amino acids. CDR1 is MNHEY, CDR2 SVGAGI, per germline. CDR3 sequence: CASSYGGGGYTEAFF. CDR3 nucleotide sequence: TGTGCCAGCAGTTACGGAGGGGGCGGGTACACTGAAGCTTTCTTT.

This clonotype was seen many times. This chain joins TRBV6-5 and TRBJ1-2; D gene ambiguous. From germline, CDR1 is MNHEY and CDR2 SVGAGI. Trimming took off 0 bases at V and 8 bases at J, with 16 bases between the two ends. CDR3 length: 15 residues. In nucleotides, the CDR3 is TGTGCCAGCAGTTACTCGACGCCGGGTTCGCGGGGCTACACCTTC. Translating it yields CASSYSTPGSRGYTF.

The rearrangement links TRBV6-1 to TRBJ1-4, with 10 bases fitting TRBD1. Germline trimming cut 6 bases from V and 5 bases from J; bases unmatched to any gene: 3. This CDR3 is built from 14 residues. Germline CDR1 reads MNHNS; CDR2 reads SASEGT. The CDR3 DNA follows: TGTGCCAGCAGGAAGGACAGGGGGAATGAAAAACTGTTTTTT. Translated: CASRKDRGNEKLFF.

The chain recombines TRBV6-8 with TRBJ2-5, with D possibly being TRBD2 (5 bases). V lost 5 bases to trimming and J lost 2 bases, with 15 bases between them. The V gene's germline CDR1 is MNHGY and CDR2 SAAAGT. The CDR3 totals 15 residues. Here the CDR3 DNA reads TGTGCCAGCAGTGACCGTGGGAGACGGCAAGAGACCCAGTACTTC. Protein product: CASSDRGRRQETQYF.

This clonotype was seen ten or more times. The rearrangement uses TRBV6-1 and TRBJ2-3; 7 bases agree with TRBD2. The CDR3 is 15 residues long. With 5 bases clipped from V and 1 base from J, the junction kept 6 bases outside the gene matches. Germline CDR1 is MNHNS and CDR2 is SASEGT. CDR3 nucleotides: TGTGCCAGCAGTAGAGCGGGAAGTGGCACAGATACGCAGTATTTT. It yields the protein CASSRAGSGTDTQYF.

V and J are TRBV25-1 and TRBJ2-3; 10 bases line up with TRBD2. CDR3 size: 14 residues. CDR1 is MGHDK and CDR2 is SYGVNS in the germline V gene. After removal of 4 bases from V and 5 bases from J, the junction contained 3 bases not matched to a gene. The CDR3: CASSASGSGDTQYF. The CDR3 coding sequence is TGTGCCAGCAGTGCTAGCGGGAGTGGAGATACGCAGTATTTT.

The V call is TRBV6-6, the J call TRBJ1-5; D uncertain. The germline V and J ends were trimmed by 2 bases and 2 bases, with 7 bases remaining between them. Germline V lookup: CDR1 MNHNY, CDR2 SVGAGI (reference sequence). The CDR3 spans 14 residues. CDR3 amino acids: CASSYGSGNQPQHF. The CDR3 DNA reads as TGTGCCAGCAGTTACGGGTCAGGCAATCAGCCCCAGCATTTT.

This sequence joins TRBV6-1 and TRBJ2-1; 8 bases fit TRBD2. The trim removed 5 bases at V and 7 bases at J, leaving 19 bases unmatched. The CDR3 totals 18 residues. The germline gives CDR1 MNHNS, CDR2 SASEGT. CDR3: CASSLRTAGGLLRNEQFF. The CDR3 nucleotides are TGTGCCAGCAGTCTTCGGACGGCGGGAGGCCTACTTAGGAATGAGCAGTTCTTC.

The chain employs TRBV6-1 and TRBJ2-1, with D perhaps TRBD1 or TRBD2 (6 bases each). Trimming pared 7 bases from V and 7 bases from J, leaving 20 bases between. The CDR3 has 15 residues. Germline assignment: CDR1 MNHNS and CDR2 SASEGT. Here the CDR3 reads CASINQGLATNEQFF. The CDR3 nucleotides read TGTGCCAGCATTAACCAGGGGCTAGCGACGAATGAGCAGTTCTTC.

The DNA of the CDR3 is TGTGCCAGCAGCTTTAGTGGTGCCAATGAGCAGTTCTTC. Residues: CASSFSGANEQFF. The rearrangement joins TRBV7-2 to TRBJ2-1, with D hard to call. CDR1 is SGHTA, CDR2 FQGNSA, per germline. The CDR3 totals 13 residues. V lost 3 bases to trimming and J lost 6 bases, with 9 bases between them. The full variable domain, its missing parts supplied by reference TRBV7-2 and TRBJ2-1, is GAGVSQSPSNKVTEKGKDVELRCDPISGHTALYWYRQSLGQGLEFLIYFQGNSAPDKSGLPSDRFSAERTGGSVSTLTIQRTQQEDSAVYLCASSFSGANEQFFGPGTRLTVL.

This clonotype was recorded at least ten times. The chain is built from TRBV6-1 and TRBJ1-1; D is possibly TRBD1 (6 bases). Germline V lookup: CDR1 MNHNS, CDR2 SASEGT. The CDR3 spans 13 residues. The V and J ends lost 6 bases and 5 bases respectively, with 13 bases between them. The CDR3 sequence is CASSQQGGTEAFF. CDR3 bases: TGTGCCAGCAGCCAACAAGGGGGGACTGAAGCTTTCTTT.

V usage is TRBV7-2 and J usage is TRBJ2-1; D gene unclear. This CDR3 is built from 14 residues. The germline gives CDR1 SGHTA, CDR2 FQGNSA. With 0 bases removed from V and 10 bases from J, the gap between germline ends came to 13 bases. In nucleotides, the CDR3 is TGTGCCAGCAGCTTAGCGCCGACCTCCTACGAGCAGTTCTTC. Encoded protein: CASSLAPTSYEQFF.

This clonotype was counted a few times. One base away lies a much larger clone, so this may be a sequencing read error. J is TRBJ2-1 and V is TRBV12-3 or TRBV12-4; TRBD2 is a possible D gene (5 bases). The CDR3 totals 15 residues. The CDR3 coding sequence is TGTGCCAGCCGTTTCGGGGTCTTGGAAAACTACGAGCAGTTCTTC. It yields the protein CASRFGVLENYEQFF.

This clonotype was seen ten or more times. The chain carries TRBV4-2 and TRBJ1-2; unclear D gene. Germline V gene data show CDR1 as LGHNA and CDR2 as YNFKEQ. The V gene lost 0 bases and the J gene lost 5 bases, with 1 base spanning the gap. The CDR3 length is 11 residues. CDR3 in DNA: TGTGCCAGCAGCCAAGATTATGGCTACACCTTC. Its protein product is CASSQDYGYTF.

This clonotype has at least ten counts. A much larger clone differs by one base, so this may be a read error. The V gene is TRBV11-2, the J gene TRBJ2-5; TRBD1 is a possible D gene (6 bases). CDR1 and CDR2 (germline): SGHAT, FQNNGV. V gave up 2 bases and J gave up 11 bases, with 15 bases separating them. The CDR3 has 13 residues. The CDR3 spells CASSLLQGNEQYF. The CDR3 DNA reads TGTGCCAGCAGCTTATTACAGGGCAATGAGCAGTACTTC. The entire variable domain, with the rest obtained from reference TRBV11-2 and TRBJ2-5, is as follows: EAGVAQSPRYKIIEKRQSVAFWCNPISGHATLYWYQQILGQGPKLLIQFQNNGVVDDSQLPKDRFSAERLKGVDSTLKIQPAKLEDSAVYLCASSLLQGNEQYFGPGTRLLVL.

In its sample, this clonotype was seen a few times. The chain is built from TRBV12-5 and TRBJ1-5; 10 nucleotides agree with TRBD1. V lost 3 bases to trimming and J lost 4 bases; unmatched junction nucleotides: 3. The V gene's germline CDR1 is LGHNT and CDR2 FRNRAP. The CDR3 covers 15 residues. The CDR3 loop reads CASGFGTGANQPQHF. CDR3 sequence (DNA): TGTGCTAGTGGTTTTGGGACAGGGGCAAATCAGCCCCAGCATTTT.

The table lists this clonotype with many counts. The chain couples TRBV5-6 to TRBJ2-1; maybe TRBD2 (6 bases). Between the trimmed V and J ends, which lost 0 bases and 10 bases, there was a span of 20 bases. Per the germline V gene, CDR1 is SGHDT and CDR2 is YYEEEE. CDR3 length: 16 amino acids. Written as DNA, the CDR3 is TGTGCCAGCAGCTTGGAAGGATGGCGGGGCTCCTACGAGCAGTTCTTC. This codes for CASSLEGWRGSYEQFF.